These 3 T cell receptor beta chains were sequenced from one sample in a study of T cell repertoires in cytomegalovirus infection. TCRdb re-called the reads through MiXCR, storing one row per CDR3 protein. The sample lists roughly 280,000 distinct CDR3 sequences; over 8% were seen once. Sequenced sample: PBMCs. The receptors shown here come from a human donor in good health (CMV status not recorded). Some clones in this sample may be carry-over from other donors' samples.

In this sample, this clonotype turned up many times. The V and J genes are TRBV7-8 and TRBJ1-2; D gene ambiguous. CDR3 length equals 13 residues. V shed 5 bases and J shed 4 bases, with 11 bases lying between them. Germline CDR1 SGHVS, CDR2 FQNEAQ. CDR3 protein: CASSGPPVYGYTF. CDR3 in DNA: TGTGCCAGCAGCGGGCCCCCGGTCTATGGCTACACCTTC.

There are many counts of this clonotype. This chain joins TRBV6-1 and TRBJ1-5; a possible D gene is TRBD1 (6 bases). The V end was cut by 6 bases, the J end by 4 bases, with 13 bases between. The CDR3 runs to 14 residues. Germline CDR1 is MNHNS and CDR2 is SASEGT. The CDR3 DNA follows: TGTGCCAGCAGCCTAACCCAGGGGAATCAGCCCCAGCATTTT. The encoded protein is CASSLTQGNQPQHF.

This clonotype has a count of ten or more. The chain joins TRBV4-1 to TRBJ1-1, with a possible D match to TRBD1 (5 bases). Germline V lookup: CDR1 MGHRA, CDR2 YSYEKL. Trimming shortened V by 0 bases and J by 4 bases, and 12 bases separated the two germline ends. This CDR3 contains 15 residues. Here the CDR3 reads CASSQEGRARTEAFF. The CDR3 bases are TGCGCCAGCAGCCAAGAGGGCAGGGCTCGCACTGAAGCTTTCTTT.